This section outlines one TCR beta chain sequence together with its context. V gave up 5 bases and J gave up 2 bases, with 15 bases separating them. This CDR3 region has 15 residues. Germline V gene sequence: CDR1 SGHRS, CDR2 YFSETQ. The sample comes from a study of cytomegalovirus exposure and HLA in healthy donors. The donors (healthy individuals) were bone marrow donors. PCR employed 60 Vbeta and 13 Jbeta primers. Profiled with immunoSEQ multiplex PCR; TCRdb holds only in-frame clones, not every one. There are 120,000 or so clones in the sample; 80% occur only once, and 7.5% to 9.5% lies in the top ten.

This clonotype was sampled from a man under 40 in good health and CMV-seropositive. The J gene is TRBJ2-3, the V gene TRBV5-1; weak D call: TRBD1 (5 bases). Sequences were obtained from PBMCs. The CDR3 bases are TGCGCCAGCAGAAGAGACAGCTACTACACAGATACGCAGTATTTT. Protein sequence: CASRRDSYYTDTQYF.